One sample yielded the 6 T cell receptor beta chains listed below, sequenced in a study of blood T cell repertoires in COVID-19 (dated by TCRdb to about 2020). To prepare the library, the immunoSEQ multiplex PCR assay was applied. TCRdb's version of the immuneACCESS table is confined to in-frame rearrangements and falls short of the full clone set. An unresolved V gene accounts for under half of the shortfall where checked; the remainder is of unknown origin. The sample contains about 140,000 clones, about 70% of them found a single time. The ten largest account for approximately 14% of the sample. The sequenced sample consisted of peripheral blood. The origin of the receptors is a man older than 75 with acute or convalescent COVID-19.

The gene calls are TRBV5-1 and TRBJ2-5, with 10 bases matching TRBD2. This CDR3 contains 15 residues. Losses at the gene ends were 4 bases for V and 2 bases for J; bases not matched to a gene: 5. CDR1 is SGHRS and CDR2 is YFSETQ in the germline V gene. CDR3 amino acids: CASSTLAGAQETQYF. DNA for the CDR3: TGCGCCAGCAGCACCCTAGCGGGGGCACAAGAGACCCAGTACTTC.

This chain connects TRBV10-2 to TRBJ1-5; TRBD1 aligns across 8 bases. Germline CDR1 WSHSY, CDR2 SAAADI. Losses at the gene ends were 6 bases for V and 8 bases for J; bases not matched to a gene: 9. The CDR3 covers 14 residues. The CDR3 sequence: CASSRDRLGEPQHF. DNA of the CDR3: TGCGCCAGCAGCCGGGACAGGCTCGGGGAGCCCCAGCATTTT.

The chain links TRBV27 to TRBJ1-6, with 7 positions matching TRBD1. This CDR3 spans 15 amino acids. Germline CDR1 and CDR2: MNHEY and SMNVEV (reference sequence). Trimming removed 2 bases from V and 7 bases from J; junction bases left unmatched: 5. The CDR3 sequence is CASSLMGQMNSPLHF. CDR3 sequence (DNA): TGTGCCAGCAGTTTAATGGGACAGATGAATTCACCCCTCCACTTT.

The rearrangement links TRBV5-4 to TRBJ2-6; the D is unclear. The CDR3 covers 15 residues. Trimming shortened V by 0 bases and J by 0 bases, and 4 bases separated the two germline ends. CDR1 is SGHNT and CDR2 is YYREEE in the germline V gene (reference sequence). The CDR3 spells CASSLVNSGANVLTF. CDR3 nucleotides: TGTGCCAGCAGCTTGGTCAACTCTGGGGCCAACGTCCTGACTTTC.

The chain employs TRBV6-5 and TRBJ1-2; D is ambiguous. Trimming took 9 bases from V and 8 from J, leaving 19 bases between them. The CDR3 runs 13 residues. Germline lookup yields CDR1 MNHEY and CDR2 SVGAGI. The CDR3 is CASIPFQSGGYTF. The CDR3 bases are TGTGCCAGTATCCCCTTCCAATCTGGCGGCTACACCTTC.

The chain uses TRBV27 and TRBJ1-2, with D maybe TRBD1 (6 bases). Trimming took off 2 bases at V and 5 bases at J, with 15 bases between the two ends. CDR1 MNHEY and CDR2 SMNVEV come from the germline V gene (reference sequence). This CDR3 is 15 amino acids long. CDR3 in amino acids: CASSLGQGLWYGYTF. CDR3 sequence (DNA): TGTGCCAGCAGTTTAGGCCAGGGGTTATGGTATGGCTACACCTTC.